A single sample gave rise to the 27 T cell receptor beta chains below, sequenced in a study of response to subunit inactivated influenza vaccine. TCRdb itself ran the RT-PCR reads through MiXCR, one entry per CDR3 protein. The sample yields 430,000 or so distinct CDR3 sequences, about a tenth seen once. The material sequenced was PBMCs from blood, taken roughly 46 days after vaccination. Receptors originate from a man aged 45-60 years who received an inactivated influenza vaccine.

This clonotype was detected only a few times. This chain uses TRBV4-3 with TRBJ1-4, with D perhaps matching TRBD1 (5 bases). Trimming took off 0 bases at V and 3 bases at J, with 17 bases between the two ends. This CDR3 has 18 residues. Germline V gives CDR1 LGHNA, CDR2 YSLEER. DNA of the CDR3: TGCGCCAGCAGCCAAGACGGAGCTCCGGGACGGTCTAATGAAAAACTGTTTTTT. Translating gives CASSQDGAPGRSNEKLFF.

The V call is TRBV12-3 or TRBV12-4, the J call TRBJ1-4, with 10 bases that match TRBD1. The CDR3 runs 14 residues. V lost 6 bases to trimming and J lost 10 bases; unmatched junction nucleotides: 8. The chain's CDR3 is CASRETGGFGKLFF. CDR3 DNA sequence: TGTGCCAGCAGGGAGACAGGGGGCTTCGGAAAACTGTTTTTT.

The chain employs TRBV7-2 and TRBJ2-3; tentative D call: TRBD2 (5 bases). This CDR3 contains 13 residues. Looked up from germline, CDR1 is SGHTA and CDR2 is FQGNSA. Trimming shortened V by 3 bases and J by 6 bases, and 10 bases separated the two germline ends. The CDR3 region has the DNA TGTGCCAGCAGCTTCAGCGGCTGGGATACGCAGTATTTT. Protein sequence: CASSFSGWDTQYF.

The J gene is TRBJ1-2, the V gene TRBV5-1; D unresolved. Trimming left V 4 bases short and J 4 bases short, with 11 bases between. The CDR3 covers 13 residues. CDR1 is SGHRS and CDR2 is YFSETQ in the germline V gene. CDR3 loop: CASSPPGFYGYTF. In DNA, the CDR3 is TGCGCCAGCAGCCCACCGGGTTTCTATGGCTACACCTTC. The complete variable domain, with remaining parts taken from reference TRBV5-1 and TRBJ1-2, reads KAGVTQTPRYLIKTRGQQVTLSCSPISGHRSVSWYQQTPGQGLQFLFEYFSETQRNKGNFPGRFSGRQFSNSRSEMNVSTLELGDSALYLCASSPPGFYGYTFGSGTRLTVV.

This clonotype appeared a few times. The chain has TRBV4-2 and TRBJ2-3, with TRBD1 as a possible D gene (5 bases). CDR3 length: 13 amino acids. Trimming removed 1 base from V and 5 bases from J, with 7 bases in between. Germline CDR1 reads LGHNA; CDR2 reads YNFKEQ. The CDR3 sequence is CASSQGQGDTQYF. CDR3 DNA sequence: TGTGCCAGCAGCCAAGGGCAGGGAGATACGCAGTATTTT.

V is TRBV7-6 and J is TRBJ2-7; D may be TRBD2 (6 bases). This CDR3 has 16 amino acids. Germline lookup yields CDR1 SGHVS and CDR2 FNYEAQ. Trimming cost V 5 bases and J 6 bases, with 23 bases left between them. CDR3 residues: CASSLQQMAGRTEQYF. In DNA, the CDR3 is TGTGCCAGCAGCCTCCAGCAAATGGCGGGGAGGACCGAGCAGTACTTC.

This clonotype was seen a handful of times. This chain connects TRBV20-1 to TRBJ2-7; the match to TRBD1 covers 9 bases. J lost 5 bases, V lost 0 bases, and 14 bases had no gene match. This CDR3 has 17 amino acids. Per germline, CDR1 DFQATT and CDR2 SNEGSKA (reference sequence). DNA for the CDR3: TGCAGTGCTAGAGATCTTTCCCCGGGACAGGGCATCAACGAGCAGTACTTC. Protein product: CSARDLSPGQGINEQYF.

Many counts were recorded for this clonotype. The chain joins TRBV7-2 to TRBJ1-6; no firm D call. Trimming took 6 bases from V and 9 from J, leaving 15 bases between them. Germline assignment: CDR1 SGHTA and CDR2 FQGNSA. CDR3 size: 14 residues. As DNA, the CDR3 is TGTGCCAGCAGTACCAGGTGGCAGGCTTCACCCCTCCACTTT. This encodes CASSTRWQASPLHF. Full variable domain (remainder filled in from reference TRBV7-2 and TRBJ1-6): GAGVSQSPSNKVTEKGKDVELRCDPISGHTALYWYRQSLGQGLEFLIYFQGNSAPDKSGLPSDRFSAERTGGSVSTLTIQRTQQEDSAVYLCASSTRWQASPLHFGNGTRLTVT.

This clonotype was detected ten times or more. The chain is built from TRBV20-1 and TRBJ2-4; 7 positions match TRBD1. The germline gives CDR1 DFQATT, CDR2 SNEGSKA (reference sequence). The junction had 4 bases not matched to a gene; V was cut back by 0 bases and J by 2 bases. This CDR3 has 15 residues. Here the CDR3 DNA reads TGCAGTGCTAGAGAAGCAGGGGGTCCCAAAAACATTCAGTACTTC. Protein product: CSAREAGGPKNIQYF.

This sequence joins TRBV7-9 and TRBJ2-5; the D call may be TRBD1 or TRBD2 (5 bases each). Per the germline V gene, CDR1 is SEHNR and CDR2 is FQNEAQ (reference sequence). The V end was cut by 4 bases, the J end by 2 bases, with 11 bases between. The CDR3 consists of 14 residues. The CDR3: CASSSWDPQETQYF. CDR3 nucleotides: TGTGCCAGCAGCTCGTGGGACCCGCAAGAGACCCAGTACTTC.

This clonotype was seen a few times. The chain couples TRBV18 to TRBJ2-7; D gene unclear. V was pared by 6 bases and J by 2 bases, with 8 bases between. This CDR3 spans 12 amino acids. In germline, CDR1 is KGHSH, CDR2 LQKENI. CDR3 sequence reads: CASSKQAYEQYF. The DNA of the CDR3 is TGTGCCAGCTCGAAGCAGGCCTACGAGCAGTACTTC. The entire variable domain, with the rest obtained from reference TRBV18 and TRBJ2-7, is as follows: NAGVMQNPRHLVRRRGQEARLRCSPMKGHSHVYWYRQLPEEGLKFMVYLQKENIIDESGMPKERFSAEFPKEGPSILRIQQVVRGDSAAYFCASSKQAYEQYFGPGTRLTVT.

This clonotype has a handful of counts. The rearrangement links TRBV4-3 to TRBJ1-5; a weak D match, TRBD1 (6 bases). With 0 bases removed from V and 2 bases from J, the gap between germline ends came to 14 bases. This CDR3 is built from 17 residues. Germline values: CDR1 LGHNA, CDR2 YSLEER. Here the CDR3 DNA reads TGCGCCAGCAGCCAAGATAGATCGGGGGGCGGCAATCAGCCCCAGCATTTT. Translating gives CASSQDRSGGGNQPQHF.

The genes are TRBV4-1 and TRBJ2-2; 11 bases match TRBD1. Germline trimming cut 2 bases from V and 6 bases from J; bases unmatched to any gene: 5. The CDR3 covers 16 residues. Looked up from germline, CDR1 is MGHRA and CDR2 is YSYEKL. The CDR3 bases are TGCGCCAGCAGCCAATCTCTGGGACAGGGGGCCGGGGAGCTGTTTTTT. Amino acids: CASSQSLGQGAGELFF.

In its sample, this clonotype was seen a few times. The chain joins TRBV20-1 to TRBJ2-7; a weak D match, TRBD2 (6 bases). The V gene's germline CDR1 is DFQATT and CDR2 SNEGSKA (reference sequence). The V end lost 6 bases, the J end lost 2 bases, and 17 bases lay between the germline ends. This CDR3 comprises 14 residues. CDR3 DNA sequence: TGCAGTGCAACGGTTGGGACTTCAGCCTACGAGCAGTACTTC. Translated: CSATVGTSAYEQYF.

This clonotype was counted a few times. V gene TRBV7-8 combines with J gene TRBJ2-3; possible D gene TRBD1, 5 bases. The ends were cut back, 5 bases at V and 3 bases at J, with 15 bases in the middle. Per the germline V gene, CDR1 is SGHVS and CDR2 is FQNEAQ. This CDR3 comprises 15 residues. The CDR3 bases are TGTGCCAGCAGCCGCTCAGGGCGACATACAGATACGCAGTATTTT. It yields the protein CASSRSGRHTDTQYF.

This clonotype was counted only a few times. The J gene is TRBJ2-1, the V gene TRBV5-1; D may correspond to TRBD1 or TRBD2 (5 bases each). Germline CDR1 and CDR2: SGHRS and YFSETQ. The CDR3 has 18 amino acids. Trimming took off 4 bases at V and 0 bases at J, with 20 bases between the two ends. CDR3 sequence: CASSRAPGAVSSYNEQFF. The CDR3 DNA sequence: TGCGCCAGCAGCAGGGCCCCCGGGGCGGTAAGCTCCTACAATGAGCAGTTCTTC. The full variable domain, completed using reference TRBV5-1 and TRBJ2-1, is KAGVTQTPRYLIKTRGQQVTLSCSPISGHRSVSWYQQTPGQGLQFLFEYFSETQRNKGNFPGRFSGRQFSNSRSEMNVSTLELGDSALYLCASSRAPGAVSSYNEQFFGPGTRLTVL.

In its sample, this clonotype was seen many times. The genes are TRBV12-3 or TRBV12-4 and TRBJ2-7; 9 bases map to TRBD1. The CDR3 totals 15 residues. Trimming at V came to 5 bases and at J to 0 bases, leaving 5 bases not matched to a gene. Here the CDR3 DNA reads TGTGCCAGCAGTGACCGGGACAGGGCCTCCTACGAGCAGTACTTC. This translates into CASSDRDRASYEQYF.

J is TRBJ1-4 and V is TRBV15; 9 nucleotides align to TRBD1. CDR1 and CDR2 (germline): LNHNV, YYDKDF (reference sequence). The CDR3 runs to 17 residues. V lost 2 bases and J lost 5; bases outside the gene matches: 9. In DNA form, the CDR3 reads TGTGCCACCAGCAGACCTCAATCTGGGACAGGGAATGAAAAACTGTTTTTT. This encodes CATSRPQSGTGNEKLFF.

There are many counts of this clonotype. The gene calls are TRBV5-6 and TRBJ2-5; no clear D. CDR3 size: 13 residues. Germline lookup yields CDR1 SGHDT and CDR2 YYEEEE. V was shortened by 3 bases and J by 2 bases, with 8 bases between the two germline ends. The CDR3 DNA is TGTGCCAGCAGCTCTCAAAATCAAGAGACCCAGTACTTC. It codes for CASSSQNQETQYF.

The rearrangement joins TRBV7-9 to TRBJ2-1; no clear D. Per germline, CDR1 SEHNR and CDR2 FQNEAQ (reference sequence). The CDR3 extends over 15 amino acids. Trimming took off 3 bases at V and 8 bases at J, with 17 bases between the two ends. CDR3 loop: CASSFMDSRADEQFF. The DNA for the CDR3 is TGTGCCAGCAGCTTCATGGATTCCCGGGCCGATGAGCAGTTCTTC. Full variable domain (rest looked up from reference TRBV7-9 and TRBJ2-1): DTGVSQNPRHKITKRGQNVTFRCDPISEHNRLYWYRQTLGQGPEFLTYFQNEAQLEKSRLLSDRFSAERPKGSFSTLEIQRTEQGDSAMYLCASSFMDSRADEQFFGPGTRLTVL.

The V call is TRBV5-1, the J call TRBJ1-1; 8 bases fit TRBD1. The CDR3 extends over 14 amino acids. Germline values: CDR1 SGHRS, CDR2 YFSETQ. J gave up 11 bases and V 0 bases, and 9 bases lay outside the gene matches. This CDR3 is CASSLGQGPLWAFF. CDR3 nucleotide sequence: TGCGCCAGCAGCTTGGGACAGGGGCCGTTGTGGGCTTTCTTT.

Here the CDR3 reads CASSPRVGRGGNQPQHF. The DNA for the CDR3 is TGTGCCAGCAGTCCCCGGGTGGGGCGAGGTGGCAATCAGCCCCAGCATTTT. The J gene is TRBJ1-5, the V gene TRBV27; maybe TRBD1 (5 bases). The CDR3 has 17 amino acids. Germline CDR1 reads MNHEY; CDR2 reads SMNVEV (reference sequence). V was cut by 5 bases and J by 2 bases, with 19 bases left in between.

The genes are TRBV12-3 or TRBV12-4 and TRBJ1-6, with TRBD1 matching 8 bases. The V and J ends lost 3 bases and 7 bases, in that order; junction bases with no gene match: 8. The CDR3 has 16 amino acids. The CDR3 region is CASSLGGQVRNSPLHF. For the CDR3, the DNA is TGTGCCAGCAGTTTGGGGGGACAGGTCCGGAATTCACCCCTCCACTTT.

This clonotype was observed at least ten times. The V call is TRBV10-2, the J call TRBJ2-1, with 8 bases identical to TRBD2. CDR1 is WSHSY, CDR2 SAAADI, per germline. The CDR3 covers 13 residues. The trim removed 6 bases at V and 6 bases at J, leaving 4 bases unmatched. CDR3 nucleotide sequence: TGCGCCAGCAGACGGGGGGGCAGCAATGAGCAGTTCTTC. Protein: CASRRGGSNEQFF.

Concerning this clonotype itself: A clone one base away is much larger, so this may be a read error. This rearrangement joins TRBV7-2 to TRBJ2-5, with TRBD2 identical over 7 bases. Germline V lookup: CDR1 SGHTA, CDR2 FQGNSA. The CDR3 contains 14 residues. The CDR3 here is CASNLAGRQETQYF. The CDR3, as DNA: TGTGCCAGCAACTTAGCGGGCCGCCAAGAGACCCAGTACTTC.

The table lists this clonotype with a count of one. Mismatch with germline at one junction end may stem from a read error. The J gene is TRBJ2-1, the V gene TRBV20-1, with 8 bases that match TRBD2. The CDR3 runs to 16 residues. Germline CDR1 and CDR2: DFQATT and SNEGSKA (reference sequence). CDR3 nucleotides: TGCAATGCTAGTGGTGGGCGGCGGGCCGGGGGGGATGAGCAGTTCTTC. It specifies CNASGGRRAGGDEQFF.

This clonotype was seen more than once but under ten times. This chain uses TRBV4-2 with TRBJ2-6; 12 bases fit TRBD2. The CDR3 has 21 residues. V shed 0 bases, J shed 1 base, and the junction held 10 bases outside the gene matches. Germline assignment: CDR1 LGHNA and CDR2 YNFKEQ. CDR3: CASSQDPLLAGGGSGANVLTF. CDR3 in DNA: TGTGCCAGCAGCCAAGATCCCCTACTAGCGGGAGGAGGTTCTGGGGCCAACGTCCTGACTTTC.